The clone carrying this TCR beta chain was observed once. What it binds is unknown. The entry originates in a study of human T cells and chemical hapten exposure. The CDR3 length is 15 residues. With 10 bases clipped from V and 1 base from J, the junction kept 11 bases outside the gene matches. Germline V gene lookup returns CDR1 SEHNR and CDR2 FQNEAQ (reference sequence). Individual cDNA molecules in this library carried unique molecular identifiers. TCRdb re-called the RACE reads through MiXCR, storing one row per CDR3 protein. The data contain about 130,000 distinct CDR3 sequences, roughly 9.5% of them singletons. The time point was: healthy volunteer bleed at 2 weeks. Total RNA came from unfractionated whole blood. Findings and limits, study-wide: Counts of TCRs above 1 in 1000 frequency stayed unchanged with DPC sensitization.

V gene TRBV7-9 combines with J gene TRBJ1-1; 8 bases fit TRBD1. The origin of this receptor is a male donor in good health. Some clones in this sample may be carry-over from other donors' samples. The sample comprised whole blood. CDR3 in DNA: TGTGCCACCATCCTAGGGACAGGATGGAACACTGAAGCTTTCTTT. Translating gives CATILGTGWNTEAFF.